This T cell receptor beta chain was found in a study of human T cells and chemical hapten exposure. At the level of the study: DPC at 2% was the sensitizing agent, placed on about 2 cm by about 2 cm of upper inner arm skin.

With V trimmed by 4 bases and J by 1 base, 7 bases remained unmatched. The CDR3 has 15 residues. The V gene's germline CDR1 is WSHSY and CDR2 SAAADI. MiXCR was run by TCRdb on the RACE reads, yielding one entry per CDR3 protein. This sample has 150,000 to 200,000 distinct CDR3 sequences, with under 30% found just once. This clonotype appeared a few times. Time point defined: patch test 3, about 24 weeks after DPC sensitization. Treatment of the sample: therapeutic diphenylcyclopropenone sensitization with weekly scalp DPC. Donors, patients with alopecia ranging from 18 to 70 years old and judged suitable for DPC, provided samples.

The chain couples TRBV10-2 to TRBJ2-7; 7 bases fit TRBD2. The input for sequencing was whole blood, taken in connection with sensitization to the hapten diphenylcyclopropenone (DPC). The origin of this receptor is a woman between 35 and 50 years old with alopecia areata. Some clones in this sample may be carry-over from other donors' samples. The CDR3 bases are TGCGCCAGCAGTGCCGGACTAGTCGGATCCTACGAGCAGTACTTC. Its translation: CASSAGLVGSYEQYF.